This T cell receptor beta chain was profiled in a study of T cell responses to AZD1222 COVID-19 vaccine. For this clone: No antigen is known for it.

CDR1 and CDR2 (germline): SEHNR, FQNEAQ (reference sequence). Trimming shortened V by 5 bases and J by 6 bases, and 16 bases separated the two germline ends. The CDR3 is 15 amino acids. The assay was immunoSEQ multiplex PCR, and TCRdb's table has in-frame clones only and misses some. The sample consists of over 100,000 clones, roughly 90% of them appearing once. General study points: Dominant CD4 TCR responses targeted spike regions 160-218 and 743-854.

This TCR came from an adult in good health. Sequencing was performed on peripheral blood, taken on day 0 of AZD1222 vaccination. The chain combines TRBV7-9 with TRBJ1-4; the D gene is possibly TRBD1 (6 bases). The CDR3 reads CASSPTWGQDEKLFF. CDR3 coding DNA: TGTGCCAGCAGCCCTACATGGGGGCAGGATGAAAAACTGTTTTTT.